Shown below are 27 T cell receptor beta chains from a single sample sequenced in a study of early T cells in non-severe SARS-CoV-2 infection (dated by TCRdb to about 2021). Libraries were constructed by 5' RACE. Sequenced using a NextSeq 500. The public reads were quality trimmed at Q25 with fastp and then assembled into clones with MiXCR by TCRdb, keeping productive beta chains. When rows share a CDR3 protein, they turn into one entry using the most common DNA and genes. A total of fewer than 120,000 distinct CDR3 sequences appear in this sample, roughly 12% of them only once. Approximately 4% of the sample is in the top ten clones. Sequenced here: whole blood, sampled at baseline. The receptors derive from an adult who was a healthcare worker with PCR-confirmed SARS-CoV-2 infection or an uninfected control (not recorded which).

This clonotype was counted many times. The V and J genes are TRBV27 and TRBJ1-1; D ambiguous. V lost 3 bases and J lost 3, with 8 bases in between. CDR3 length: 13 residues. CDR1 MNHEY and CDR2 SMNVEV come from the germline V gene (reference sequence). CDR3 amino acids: CASSFQSYTEAFF. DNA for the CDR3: TGTGCCAGCAGTTTCCAGAGTTACACTGAAGCTTTCTTT.

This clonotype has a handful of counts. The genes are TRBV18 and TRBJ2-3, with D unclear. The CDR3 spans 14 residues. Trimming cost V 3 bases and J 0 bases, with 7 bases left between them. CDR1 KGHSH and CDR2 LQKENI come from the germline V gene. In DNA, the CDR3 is TGTGCCAGCTCACCGGACGGCAGCACAGATACGCAGTATTTT. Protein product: CASSPDGSTDTQYF.

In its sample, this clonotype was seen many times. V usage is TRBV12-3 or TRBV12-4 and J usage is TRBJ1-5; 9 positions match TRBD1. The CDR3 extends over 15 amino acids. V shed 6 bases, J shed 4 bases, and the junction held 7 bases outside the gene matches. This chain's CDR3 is CASSPGQGGNQPQHF. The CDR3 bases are TGTGCCAGCAGCCCGGGACAGGGAGGGAATCAGCCCCAGCATTTT.

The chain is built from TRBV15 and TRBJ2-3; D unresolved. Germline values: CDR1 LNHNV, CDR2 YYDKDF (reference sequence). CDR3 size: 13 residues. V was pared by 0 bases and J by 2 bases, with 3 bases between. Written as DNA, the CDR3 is TGTGCCACCAGCAGAGATCCCACAGATACGCAGTATTTT. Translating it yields CATSRDPTDTQYF. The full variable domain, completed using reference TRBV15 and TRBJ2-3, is DAMVIQNPRYQVTQFGKPVTLSCSQTLNHNVMYWYQQKSSQAPKLLFHYYDKDFNNEADTPDNFQSRRPNTSFCFLDIRSPGLGDTAMYLCATSRDPTDTQYFGPGTRLTVL.

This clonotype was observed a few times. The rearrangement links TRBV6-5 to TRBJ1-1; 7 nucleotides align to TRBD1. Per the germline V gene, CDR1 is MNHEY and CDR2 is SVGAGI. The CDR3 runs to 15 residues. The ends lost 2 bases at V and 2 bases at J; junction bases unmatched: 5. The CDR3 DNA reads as TGTGCCAGCAGTTACCTGGGACAGTCCAACACTGAAGCTTTCTTT. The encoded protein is CASSYLGQSNTEAFF.

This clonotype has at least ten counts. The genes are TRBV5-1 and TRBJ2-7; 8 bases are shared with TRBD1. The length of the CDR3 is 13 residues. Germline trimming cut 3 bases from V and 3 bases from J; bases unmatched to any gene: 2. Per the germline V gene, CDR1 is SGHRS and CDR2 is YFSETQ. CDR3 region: CASSYGQGYEQYF. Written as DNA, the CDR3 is TGCGCCAGCAGCTATGGACAGGGCTACGAGCAGTACTTC.

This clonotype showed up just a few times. The CDR3 DNA follows: TGTGCCAGCAGACCCTACGAGCCCCAGCATTTT. Amino acids: CASRPYEPQHF. This chain links TRBV6-5 with TRBJ1-5, with D unresolved. Germline V gene lookup returns CDR1 MNHEY and CDR2 SVGAGI. Trimming removed 6 bases at V and 8 bases at J, with 8 bases between. There are 11 residues in the CDR3.

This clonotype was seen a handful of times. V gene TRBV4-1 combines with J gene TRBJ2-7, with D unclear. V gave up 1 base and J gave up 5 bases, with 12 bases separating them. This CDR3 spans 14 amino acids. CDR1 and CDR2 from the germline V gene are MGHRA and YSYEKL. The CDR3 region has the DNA TGCGCCAGCAGCCAAGTTATAGGGTCAGACGAGCAGTACTTC. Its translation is CASSQVIGSDEQYF.

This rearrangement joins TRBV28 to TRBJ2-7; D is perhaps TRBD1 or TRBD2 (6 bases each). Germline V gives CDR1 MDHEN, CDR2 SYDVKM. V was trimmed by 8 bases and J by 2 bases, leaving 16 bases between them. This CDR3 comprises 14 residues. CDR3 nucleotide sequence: TGTGCCAGCGGGGGCGGAGGGGATACCTACGAGCAGTACTTC. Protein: CASGGGGDTYEQYF.

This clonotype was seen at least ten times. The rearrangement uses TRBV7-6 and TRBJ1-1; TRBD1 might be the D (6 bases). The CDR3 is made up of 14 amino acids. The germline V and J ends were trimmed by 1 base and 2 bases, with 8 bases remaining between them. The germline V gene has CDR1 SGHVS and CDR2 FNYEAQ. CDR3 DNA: TGTGCCAGCAGCTTAGAACAGGGTAACACTGAAGCTTTCTTT. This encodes CASSLEQGNTEAFF.

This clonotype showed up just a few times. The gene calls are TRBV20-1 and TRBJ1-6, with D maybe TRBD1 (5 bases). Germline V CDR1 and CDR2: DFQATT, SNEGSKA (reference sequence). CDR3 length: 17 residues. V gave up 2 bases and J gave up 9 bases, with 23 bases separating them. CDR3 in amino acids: CSARNLGQGVAGSPLHF. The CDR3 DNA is TGCAGTGCTAGAAACTTAGGGCAGGGAGTAGCTGGTTCACCCCTCCACTTT.

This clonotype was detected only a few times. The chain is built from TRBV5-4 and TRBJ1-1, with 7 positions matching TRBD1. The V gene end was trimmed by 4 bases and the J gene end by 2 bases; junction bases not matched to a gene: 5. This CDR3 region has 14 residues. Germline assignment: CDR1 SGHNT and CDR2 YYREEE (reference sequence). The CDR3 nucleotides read TGTGCCAGCAGCCAGACAGGGACCAACACTGAAGCTTTCTTT. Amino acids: CASSQTGTNTEAFF.

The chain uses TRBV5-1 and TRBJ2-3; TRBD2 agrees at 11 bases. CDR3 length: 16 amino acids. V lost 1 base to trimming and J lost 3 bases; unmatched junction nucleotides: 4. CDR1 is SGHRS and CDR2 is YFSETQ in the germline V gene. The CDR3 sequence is CASSLTSGSITDTQYF. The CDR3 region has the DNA TGCGCCAGCAGCTTGACTAGCGGGAGCATAACAGATACGCAGTATTTT.

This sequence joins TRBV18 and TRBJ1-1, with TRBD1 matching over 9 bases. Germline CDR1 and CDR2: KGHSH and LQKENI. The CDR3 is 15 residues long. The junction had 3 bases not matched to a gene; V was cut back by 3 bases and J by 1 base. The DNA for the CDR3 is TGTGCCAGCTCACCGGACAGGGGTTGGAACACTGAAGCTTTCTTT. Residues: CASSPDRGWNTEAFF.

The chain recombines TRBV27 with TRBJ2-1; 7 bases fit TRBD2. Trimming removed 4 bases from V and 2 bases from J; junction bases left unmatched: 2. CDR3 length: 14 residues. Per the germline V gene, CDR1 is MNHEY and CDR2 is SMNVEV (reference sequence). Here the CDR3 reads CASSWAGAYNEQFF. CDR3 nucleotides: TGTGCCAGCAGTTGGGCGGGGGCCTACAATGAGCAGTTCTTC.

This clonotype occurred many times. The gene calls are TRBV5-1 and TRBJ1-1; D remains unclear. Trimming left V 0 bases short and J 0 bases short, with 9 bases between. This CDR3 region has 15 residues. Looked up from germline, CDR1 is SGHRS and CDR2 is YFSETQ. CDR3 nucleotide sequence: TGCGCCAGCAGCTTGGCCCAACCATTGAACACTGAAGCTTTCTTT. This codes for CASSLAQPLNTEAFF.

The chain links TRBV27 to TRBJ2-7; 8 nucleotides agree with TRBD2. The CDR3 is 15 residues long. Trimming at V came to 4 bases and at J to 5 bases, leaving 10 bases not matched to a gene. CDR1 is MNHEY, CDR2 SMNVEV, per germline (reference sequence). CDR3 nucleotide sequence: TGTGCCAGCAGTTCACTCGGGGGGGTTCTGGACGAGCAGTACTTC. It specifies CASSSLGGVLDEQYF.

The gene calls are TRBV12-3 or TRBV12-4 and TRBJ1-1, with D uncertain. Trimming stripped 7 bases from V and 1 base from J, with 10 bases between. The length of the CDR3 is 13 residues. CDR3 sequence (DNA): TGTGCCAGCACCCTCCATCCGAACACTGAAGCTTTCTTT. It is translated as CASTLHPNTEAFF.

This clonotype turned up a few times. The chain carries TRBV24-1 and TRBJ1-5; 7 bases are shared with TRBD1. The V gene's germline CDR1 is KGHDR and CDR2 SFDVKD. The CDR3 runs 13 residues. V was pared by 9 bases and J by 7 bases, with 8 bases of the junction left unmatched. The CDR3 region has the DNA TGTGCCACCTCCTCAGGGGGAGGGCAGCCCCAGCATTTT. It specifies CATSSGGGQPQHF.

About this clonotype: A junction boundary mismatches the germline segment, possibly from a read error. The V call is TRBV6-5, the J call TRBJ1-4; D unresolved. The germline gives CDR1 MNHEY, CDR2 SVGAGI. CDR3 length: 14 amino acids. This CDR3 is CASSLHRTHEILFF. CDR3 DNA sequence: TGTGCCAGCAGTCTCCACCGCACCCATGAAATACTGTTTTTT.

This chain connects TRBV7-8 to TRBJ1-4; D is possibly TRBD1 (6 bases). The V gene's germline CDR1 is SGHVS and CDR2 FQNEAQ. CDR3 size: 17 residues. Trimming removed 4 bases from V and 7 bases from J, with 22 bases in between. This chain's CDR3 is CASSSPIAAGAGEKLFF. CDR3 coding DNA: TGTGCCAGCAGCTCTCCCATCGCCGCGGGGGCCGGTGAAAAACTGTTTTTT.

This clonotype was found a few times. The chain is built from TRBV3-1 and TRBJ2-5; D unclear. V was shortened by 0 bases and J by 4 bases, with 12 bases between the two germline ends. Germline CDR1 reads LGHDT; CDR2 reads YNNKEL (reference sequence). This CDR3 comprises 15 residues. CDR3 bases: TGTGCCAGCAGCCAAGATCTAAGGCCGAGAGAGACCCAGTACTTC. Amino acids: CASSQDLRPRETQYF.

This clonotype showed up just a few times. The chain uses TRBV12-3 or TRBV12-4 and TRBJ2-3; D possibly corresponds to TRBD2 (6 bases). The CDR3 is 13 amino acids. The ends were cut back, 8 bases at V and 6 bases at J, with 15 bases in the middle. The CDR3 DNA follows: TGTGCCAGCGGGCGTCCTGGGGGGGATACGCAGTATTTT. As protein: CASGRPGGDTQYF.

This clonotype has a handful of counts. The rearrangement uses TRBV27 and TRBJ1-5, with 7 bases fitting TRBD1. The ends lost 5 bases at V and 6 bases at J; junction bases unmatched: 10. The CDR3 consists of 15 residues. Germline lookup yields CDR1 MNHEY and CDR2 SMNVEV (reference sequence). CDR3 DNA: TGTGCCAGCAGTACCAAGGGACAGATTCGTCAGCCCCAGCATTTT. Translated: CASSTKGQIRQPQHF.

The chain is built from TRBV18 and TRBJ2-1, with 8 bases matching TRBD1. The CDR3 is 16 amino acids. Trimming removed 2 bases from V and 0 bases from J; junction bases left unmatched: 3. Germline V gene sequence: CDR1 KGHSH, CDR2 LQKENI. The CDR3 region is CASSPKTGVSYNEQFF. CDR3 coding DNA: TGTGCCAGCTCACCAAAGACAGGGGTCTCCTACAATGAGCAGTTCTTC.

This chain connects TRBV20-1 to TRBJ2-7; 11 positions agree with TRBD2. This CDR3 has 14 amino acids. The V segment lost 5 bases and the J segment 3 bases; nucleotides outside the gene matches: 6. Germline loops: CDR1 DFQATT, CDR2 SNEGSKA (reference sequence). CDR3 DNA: TGCAGTGCTGGGCTAGCGGGAGGAAACTACGAGCAGTACTTC. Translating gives CSAGLAGGNYEQYF.

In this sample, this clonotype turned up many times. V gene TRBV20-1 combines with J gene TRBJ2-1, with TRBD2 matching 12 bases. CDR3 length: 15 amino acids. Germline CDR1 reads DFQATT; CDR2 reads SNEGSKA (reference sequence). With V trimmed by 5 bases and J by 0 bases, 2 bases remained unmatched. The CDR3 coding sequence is TGCAGTGCTTCTAGCGGGAGGGTCTCCTACAATGAGCAGTTCTTC. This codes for CSASSGRVSYNEQFF.